The clone carrying this T cell receptor (beta chain) was observed a few times. This sample was taken from a study of beta chain features in type 1 diabetes. Since all of the isolated RNA was reverse transcribed, expressed TCRB transcripts were what got sequenced. Generated by immunoSEQ multiplex PCR, the TCRdb table keeps only in-frame clones and is missing some. The table records more than 300,000 clones, around 16% of them present only once. V dropped 4 bases and J dropped 3 bases, with 8 bases sitting between them. Germline-derived CDR1 and CDR2 are SGHRS and YFSETQ. The CDR3 has 12 amino acids. This chain uses TRBV5-1 with TRBJ2-7; D call uncertain. This TCR derives from a woman aged 18-30 years in good health. Specimen: naive CD4+ T cells from blood. The CDR3 is CASSLDIYEQYF. For the CDR3, the DNA is TGCGCCAGCAGCCTCGACATCTACGAGCAGTACTTC.